This T cell receptor beta chain was retrieved from a study of cytomegalovirus exposure and HLA in healthy donors. Study-wide findings and caveats: Some V segments, TRBV6-2 and TRBV6-3 among them, were indistinguishable and were therefore excluded. In a later analysis, at a false discovery rate of 0.05, about 17,000 TCR beta sequences matched HLA alleles.

Regarding this clone: The antigen remains undetermined.

Germline CDR1 is SGHVS and CDR2 is FNYEAQ. This CDR3 comprises 12 residues. V gave up 8 bases and J gave up 6 bases, with 12 bases separating them. Both 60 Vbeta primers and 13 Jbeta primers went into the PCR. Only in-frame clones appear in the TCRdb table, and some are missing; sequencing was by immunoSEQ multiplex PCR. The repertoire consists of about 190,000 clones, with 80% to 85% occurring once and the leading ten covering about 5.7%. Sequencing was carried out using PBMCs. This rearrangement joins TRBV7-6 to TRBJ2-3, with D possibly TRBD2 on 5 matching bases. The TCR sequence derives from a man in his forties in good health and CMV-seropositive. The CDR3 spells CASRSTGDTQYF. CDR3 in DNA: TGTGCCAGCCGCTCGACGGGGGATACGCAGTATTTT.